The source of this T cell receptor beta chain is a study of blood T cell repertoires in COVID-19. Study-wide context: The samples span acute and convalescent COVID-19 from the United States, Italy and Spain. From T cells, B-cell-depleted T cells, or PBMCs came the material, which was cDNA or gDNA.

Original analysis: Counts of nucleated cells, estimated from reference gene primer amplification, were obtained. Only in-frame clones appear in the TCRdb table, and some are missing; sequencing was by immunoSEQ multiplex PCR. V and J calls and clone size are given by that table; D and trimming were obtained from the DNA. The table lists fewer than 250,000 clones, 84% of them singletons. The CDR3 sequence is 14 residues long. The germline gives CDR1 MNHNY, CDR2 SVGAGI (reference sequence). V gave up 6 bases and J gave up 4 bases; unmatched junction bases: 7. It was during active infection that Seattle patients were enrolled and then longitudinally followed.

The V gene is TRBV6-6, the J gene TRBJ2-5, with TRBD2 matching over 8 bases. Sequenced sample: peripheral blood. This receptor was taken from an elderly woman with COVID-19, enrolled during active disease. CDR3 in amino acids: CASSSGGLGETQYF. In DNA, the CDR3 is TGTGCCAGCAGCTCGGGGGGGTTAGGAGAGACCCAGTACTTC.